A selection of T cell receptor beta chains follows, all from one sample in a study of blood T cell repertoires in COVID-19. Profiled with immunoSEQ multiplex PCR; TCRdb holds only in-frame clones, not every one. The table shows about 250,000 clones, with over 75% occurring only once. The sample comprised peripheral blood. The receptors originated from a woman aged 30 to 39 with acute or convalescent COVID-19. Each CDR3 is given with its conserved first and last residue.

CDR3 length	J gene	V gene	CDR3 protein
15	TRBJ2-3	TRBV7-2	CASSFIEGGTDTQYF
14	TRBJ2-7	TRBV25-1	CASNPGQGAGEQYF
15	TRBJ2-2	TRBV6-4	CASSPEDANTGELFF
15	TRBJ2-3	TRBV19	CASRPTGASTDTQYF
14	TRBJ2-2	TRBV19	CASTDTGRGGELFF
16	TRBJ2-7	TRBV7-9	CASSLARRGSAYEQYF
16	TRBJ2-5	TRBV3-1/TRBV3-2	CASSRRRLAGSRTQYF
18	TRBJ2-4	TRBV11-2	CASSLDLERERGKNIQYF
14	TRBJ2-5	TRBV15	CATSIGRSGVEEYF
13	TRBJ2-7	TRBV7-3	CASSFGPGIEQYF
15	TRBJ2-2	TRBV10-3	CAISEQGPNTGELFF
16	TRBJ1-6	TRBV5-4	CASSRPGTGGDSPLHF
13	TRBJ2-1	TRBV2	CASSVSLPNEQFF
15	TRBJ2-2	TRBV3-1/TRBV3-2	CASSQGTGGFGELFF
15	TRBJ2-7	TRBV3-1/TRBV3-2	CASSQDRVDGGEQYF
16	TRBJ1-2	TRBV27	CASSSRGPGGNYGYTF
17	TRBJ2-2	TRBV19	CASSIGRAQGNTGELFF
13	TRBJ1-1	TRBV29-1	CSVGQGQNTEAFF
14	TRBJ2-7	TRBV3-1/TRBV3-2	CASSQRTAFYEQYF
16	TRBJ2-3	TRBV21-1	CASSKPRQSRADTQYF
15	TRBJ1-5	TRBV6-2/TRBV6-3	CASSWGAGQVQPQHF
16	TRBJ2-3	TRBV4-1	CASSQGDSPRTDTQYF
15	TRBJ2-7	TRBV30	CAWSVSLTTSAEQYF
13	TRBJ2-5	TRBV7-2	CASSLGRRETQYF